The clone carrying this TCR beta chain turned up a few times. No antigen is known for it. Healthy individuals of Caucasian origin from Russia, aged about 6 to 95, served as donors. The sample comes from a study of blood T cells in healthy people across ages. Findings and caveats of the study: Roughly linearly, TCR beta diversity per million T cells fell as age increased. A strong correlation was seen between TCR beta diversity and naive T cell percentage. Changes in expanded clonotypes were possibly confounded, as the CMV status of donors was unknown.

A second PCR of 7 to 11 cycles used a sample-barcoded 5' primer and a J-beta primer mix. Each CDR3 protein is one row after TCRdb ran MiXCR on the 5' RACE reads. The table has around 2 million distinct CDR3 sequences, about 39% seen once. Germline-derived CDR1 and CDR2 are LGHDT and YNNKEL (reference sequence). Trimming took 0 bases from V and 1 from J, leaving 7 bases between them. This CDR3 contains 15 residues. The sample comprised blood. This chain connects TRBV3-1 to TRBJ2-1, with a tentative D call TRBD1 (6 bases). The receptor was isolated from a human donor in good health. The CDR3, as DNA: TGTGCCAGCAGCCAAGAACAGGGTTCCTACAATGAGCAGTTCTTC. It yields the protein CASSQEQGSYNEQFF.